In this sample, the clone carrying this TCR beta chain turned up a few times. Extraction of RNA together with DNA used 20-30 mg of unsorted bulk tissue. These data belong to a study of tumor-infiltrating lymphocytes in primary liver carcinoma. The overall study: Patients were men and women aged 30 to 69 years.

With a constant-region primer, TCR beta cDNA was made from approximately 450 ng of total RNA. Three nested multiplex PCR rounds, a slightly modified ARM-PCR, produced the libraries for TCR beta. PCR rounds one and two used TRBV1-TRBV30 forward primers with a C-beta reverse primer for approximately 11 cycles each. One entry per CDR3 protein, called by TCRdb with MiXCR from the multiplex PCR reads. The data show roughly 100,000 distinct CDR3 sequences, 82% seen once. Germline V gives CDR1 LGHNA, CDR2 YSLEER. CDR3 size: 14 residues. The sample consisted of liver tumor tissue from sampling region 3. Subset in this sample: tumor region T3, left-lateral pole. V is TRBV4-3 and J is TRBJ2-3; a weak D match, TRBD1 (7 bases). The receptor's source is a man aged 35 to 55 with primary liver carcinoma and hepatitis B virus infection. In DNA form, the CDR3 reads TGCACTAGCAGCCAGGGGGGTGCATCTGACATGCAGTATTTT. Translated: CTSSQGGASDMQYF.